Listed here are 15 T cell receptor beta chains from one sample, sequenced in a study of blood T cell repertoires in COVID-19. Profiling relied on immunoSEQ multiplex PCR, and the TCRdb table lists in-frame clones only, not all of them. The table includes approximately 160,000 clones, around 82% detected once. Sequenced material: PBMCs or T cells enriched from blood (not recorded which). These receptors all stem from a woman in her forties or fifties in a cohort exposed to, infected with or recovered from COVID-19 (not recorded which).

CDR3 in amino acids: CASSVSIGTEDYEQYF. CDR3 in DNA: TGTGCCAGCAGTGTCAGTATAGGGACAGAGGACTACGAGCAGTACTTC. This chain uses TRBV2 with TRBJ2-7; 7 nucleotides agree with TRBD1. Germline V gives CDR1 SNHLY, CDR2 FYNNEI. This CDR3 comprises 16 residues. V dropped 4 bases and J dropped 3; count of bases not matched to a gene: 12. Full variable domain (remainder filled in from reference TRBV2 and TRBJ2-7): EPEVTQTPSHQVTQMGQEVILRCVPISNHLYFYWYRQILGQKVEFLVSFYNNEISEKSEIFDDQFSVERPDGSNFTLKIRSTKLEDSAMYFCASSVSIGTEDYEQYFGPGTRLTVT.

The genes are TRBV9 and TRBJ2-1; 14 bases line up with TRBD2. CDR1 and CDR2 (germline): SGDLS, YYNGEE. The CDR3 length is 17 residues. The J segment lost 2 bases and the V segment lost 4 bases, leaving 5 bases of the junction unmatched. This CDR3 is CASSWGTSGGPYNEQFF. The CDR3 DNA reads as TGTGCCAGCAGCTGGGGGACTAGCGGGGGCCCCTACAATGAGCAGTTCTTC.

The V call is TRBV28, the J call TRBJ2-7; 9 bases map to TRBD2. CDR3 length: 19 residues. The trim removed 1 base at V and 6 bases at J, leaving 19 bases unmatched. From germline, CDR1 is MDHEN and CDR2 SYDVKM. The CDR3 region is CASSLSGLRDSRRGGEQYF. CDR3 sequence (DNA): TGTGCCAGCAGTTTATCGGGGCTAAGGGACAGCCGGCGGGGGGGCGAGCAGTACTTC.

V gene TRBV3-1 (or the pseudogene TRBV3-2) combines with J gene TRBJ1-5; TRBD1 matches 8 bases. Looked up from germline, CDR1 is LGHDT and CDR2 is YNNKEL (reference sequence). This CDR3 has 14 amino acids. Trimming took 4 bases from V and 5 from J; bases not matched to a gene: 4. CDR3 sequence (DNA): TGTGCCAGCAGCCTCGGACAGGGTGATCAGCCCCAGCATTTT. It codes for CASSLGQGDQPQHF.

This clone has a single count. The V call is TRBV19, the J call TRBJ2-1; no firm D call. V was pared by 3 bases and J by 3 bases, with 12 bases between. Germline lookup yields CDR1 LNHDA and CDR2 SQIVND (reference sequence). The CDR3 runs 15 residues. CDR3 sequence (DNA): TGTGCCAGTAGTATGCGCGTAAATCACTACAATGAGCAGTTCTTC. This encodes CASSMRVNHYNEQFF.

Worth noting for this clone: Relative to the germline gene, one junction end is altered; a read error may explain this. DNA for the CDR3: TGTGCTAGCAGCGTGGATGGGGCAGTGAACTACGAGCAGTACTTC. The encoded protein is CASSVDGAVNYEQYF. The chain recombines TRBV7-7 with TRBJ2-7, with D possibly TRBD1 on 5 matching bases. Germline CDR1 is SSHAT and CDR2 is FNYEAQ (reference sequence). The CDR3 has 15 residues.

This clone was seen ten or more times. The rearrangement uses TRBV27 and TRBJ2-7, with D maybe TRBD2 (5 bases). Trimming took 3 bases from V and 6 from J, leaving 21 bases between them. The germline gives CDR1 MNHEY, CDR2 SMNVEV (reference sequence). The CDR3 has 16 residues. CDR3 sequence (DNA): TGTGCCAGCAGTTTCTCCTGGGAAAACTTAGCGAGCGAGCAGTACTTC. It is translated as CASSFSWENLASEQYF.

In nucleotides, the CDR3 is TGTGCCATCAGTGAAGGCGGGAGGGGCTCCTACGAGCAGTACTTC. It is translated as CAISEGGRGSYEQYF. The chain links TRBV10-3 to TRBJ2-7; 9 nucleotides line up with TRBD2. This CDR3 comprises 15 residues. V was pared by 3 bases and J by 0 bases, with 3 bases of the junction left unmatched. Germline CDR1 ENHRY, CDR2 SYGVKD.

The chain has TRBV29-1 and TRBJ1-2, with unresolved D. The length of the CDR3 is 17 residues. The V and J ends lost 2 bases and 11 bases respectively, with 30 bases between them. Germline V lookup: CDR1 SQVTM, CDR2 ANQGSEA. This chain's CDR3 is CSVETPPGGHVTSLYTF. For the CDR3, the DNA is TGCAGCGTTGAAACCCCACCCGGAGGCCACGTCACGAGCCTTTACACCTTC.

On this clone itself: This sample includes further DNA sequences coding for the same CDR3. This chain connects TRBV9 to TRBJ1-2; 7 bases are a match to TRBD1. The CDR3 is made up of 13 amino acids. Losses at the gene ends were 0 bases for V and 6 bases for J; bases not matched to a gene: 2. Germline V gene data show CDR1 as SGDLS and CDR2 as YYNGEE. CDR3 DNA: TGTGCCAGCAGCGTAGACAGGGGAGATGGCTACACCTTC. Amino acid sequence: CASSVDRGDGYTF.

The chain is built from TRBV19 and TRBJ2-5, with a tentative D call TRBD2 (5 bases). This CDR3 is 15 amino acids long. In germline, CDR1 is LNHDA, CDR2 SQIVND (reference sequence). Trimming stripped 1 base from V and 5 bases from J, with 14 bases between. CDR3 in amino acids: CASSIGGTGGETQYF. CDR3 DNA sequence: TGTGCCAGTAGTATAGGAGGAACGGGCGGGGAGACCCAGTACTTC.

V and J are TRBV19 and TRBJ2-4, with D hard to call. Trimming stripped 4 bases from V and 4 bases from J, with 5 bases between. Germline values: CDR1 LNHDA, CDR2 SQIVND (reference sequence). The CDR3 runs to 12 residues. The DNA for the CDR3 is TGTGCCAGTAGTACCACAAAAAACATTCAGTACTTC. This translates into CASSTTKNIQYF.

The chain recombines TRBV7-9 with TRBJ1-2, with TRBD1 matching over 7 bases. Germline V gene sequence: CDR1 SEHNR, CDR2 FQNEAQ (reference sequence). Losses at the gene ends were 4 bases for V and 2 bases for J; bases not matched to a gene: 4. This CDR3 has 14 amino acids. The CDR3 is CASSSGQTNYGYTF. The CDR3 DNA sequence: TGTGCCAGCAGCTCGGGACAGACCAACTATGGCTACACCTTC.

V gene TRBV19 combines with J gene TRBJ2-2, with a tentative D call TRBD1 (5 bases). Germline-derived CDR1 and CDR2 are LNHDA and SQIVND (reference sequence). The CDR3 is 14 residues long. Trimming stripped 4 bases from V and 5 bases from J, with 11 bases between. This CDR3 is CASSRPGYTGELFF. CDR3 bases: TGTGCCAGTAGTAGACCAGGGTATACCGGGGAGCTGTTTTTT.

V is TRBV2 and J is TRBJ1-6; no reliable D call. The CDR3 is made up of 16 amino acids. The V end lost 1 base, the J end lost 7 bases, and 14 bases lay between the germline ends. CDR1 and CDR2 (germline): SNHLY, FYNNEI. As DNA, the CDR3 is TGTGCCAGCAGTGAAGGGCGGCCCCAAAGGAATTCACCCCTCCACTTT. This translates into CASSEGRPQRNSPLHF.